This TCR beta chain was sequenced during a study of blood T cell repertoires in COVID-19. V lost 5 bases and J lost 6; bases outside the gene matches: 12. CDR1 is SEHNR and CDR2 is FQNEAQ in the germline V gene (reference sequence). This CDR3 comprises 16 residues. The table lists this clone with a count of one. Measured with immunoSEQ multiplex PCR; TCRdb has only the in-frame clones, and not every one. This table holds 45,000 to 70,000 clones, around 70% found once. The clonotype comes from a woman aged 50 to 65 with active or convalescent COVID-19. Source material: peripheral blood. The gene calls are TRBV7-9 and TRBJ2-1; 8 bases are shared with TRBD2. CDR3 in DNA: TGTGCCAGCAGCGCGCTCCGGAGCGGGAGTCTCAATGAGCAGTTCTTC. Residues: CASSALRSGSLNEQFF.